This T cell receptor beta chain was retrieved from a study of naive and memory T cell subsets. The study's findings and limits: Tuberculin site TCR excess was interpreted as type IV hypersensitivity infiltration.

Amplification of ligated cDNA took four PCR rounds with SP2 and nested alpha and beta constant primers. TCRdb reprocessed the UMI-ligation and nested PCR reads with MiXCR, giving one entry per CDR3 protein. The sample records 40,000 or so distinct CDR3 sequences, roughly 11% being singletons. Trimming pared 1 base from V and 1 base from J, leaving 10 bases between. Per germline, CDR1 SGHTA and CDR2 FQGTGA. The CDR3 covers 15 residues. Remarks on this clonotype: Its cognate antigen is unknown.

The treatment here: skin biopsy from PPD injection site in Mantoux-positive individual. The library had UMIs added by 3' ligation of an oligonucleotide to TCR cDNA. The TCR originated in an adult in good health. The chain carries TRBV7-3 and TRBJ1-1; the D is unclear. Material: skin, obtained from a tuberculin skin test site. CDR3 DNA: TGTGCCAGCAGCTTAATGCTTGTAGGGAACACTGAAGCTTTCTTT. Protein product: CASSLMLVGNTEAFF.